A single sample is the source of the 23 T cell receptor beta chains below, sequenced in a study of blood T cell repertoires in COVID-19. This table comes from immunoSEQ multiplex PCR, and its TCRdb copy is limited to in-frame clones, with some not included. Of a few hundred thousand clones in the sample, less than 85% are singletons; the top ten hold roughly 3.1%. Source material: peripheral blood. All receptors come from a woman aged 18 to 35 with acute or convalescent COVID-19.

This chain joins TRBV12-3 or TRBV12-4 and TRBJ1-2; maybe TRBD1 (5 bases). This CDR3 region has 13 residues. With 2 bases removed from V and 4 bases from J, the gap between germline ends came to 8 bases. The CDR3 DNA follows: TGTGCCAGCAGTTTATTGGGGGGCTATGGCTACACCTTC. Its translation is CASSLLGGYGYTF.

V and J are TRBV12-3 or TRBV12-4 and TRBJ2-1; tentative D call: TRBD2 (5 bases). Trimming left V 6 bases short and J 8 bases short, with 11 bases between. The CDR3 consists of 12 residues. Here the CDR3 reads CASREAYDEQFF. The CDR3 bases are TGTGCCAGCAGGGAGGCATACGATGAGCAGTTCTTC.

Comments on this clone: This CDR3 is also generated by other DNA sequences in the sample. J is TRBJ1-4 and V is TRBV7-9; 10 bases match TRBD1. Germline V gives CDR1 SEHNR, CDR2 FQNEAQ (reference sequence). CDR3 length: 14 amino acids. V lost 4 bases and J lost 8; bases outside the gene matches: 4. This CDR3 is CASSSGQGVEKLFF. DNA for the CDR3: TGTGCCAGCAGCTCAGGACAGGGGGTGGAAAAACTGTTTTTT. Using reference TRBV7-9 and TRBJ1-4 for the parts outside the CDR3, the full variable domain is DTGVSQNPRHKITKRGQNVTFRCDPISEHNRLYWYRQTLGQGPEFLTYFQNEAQLEKSRLLSDRFSAERPKGSFSTLEIQRTEQGDSAMYLCASSSGQGVEKLFFGSGTQLSVL.

This chain joins TRBV28 and TRBJ2-5, with TRBD1 matching over 9 bases. CDR1 and CDR2 from the germline V gene are MDHEN and SYDVKM. The V segment lost 4 bases and the J segment 4 bases; nucleotides outside the gene matches: 7. CDR3 size: 15 residues. CDR3 sequence reads: CASSSRTDRGETQYF. The CDR3 nucleotides read TGTGCCAGCAGTTCCAGGACGGACAGGGGAGAGACCCAGTACTTC.

This rearrangement joins TRBV9 to TRBJ2-1; TRBD2 matches at 10 bases. The V segment lost 3 bases and the J segment 4 bases; nucleotides outside the gene matches: 10. CDR1 is SGDLS and CDR2 is YYNGEE in the germline V gene. The CDR3 has 17 amino acids. The CDR3 DNA follows: TGTGCCAGCAGCGCCGAAAGGACTAGCGGACAGTACAATGAGCAGTTCTTC. This gives the protein CASSAERTSGQYNEQFF.

The V and J genes are TRBV11-2 and TRBJ2-7; 7 bases are shared with TRBD1. With 1 base clipped from V and 2 bases from J, the junction kept 11 bases outside the gene matches. The germline CDR1 and CDR2 sequences are SGHAT and FQNNGV. The CDR3 runs to 17 residues. The CDR3 here is CASSLVGSPTGTYEQYF. CDR3 bases: TGTGCCAGCAGCTTAGTGGGGAGCCCGACAGGGACCTACGAGCAGTACTTC.

A word on this clone: At one end the junction does not follow the germline gene, possibly because of a read error. The chain uses TRBV5-6 and TRBJ2-7; D gene uncertain. The length of the CDR3 is 11 residues. Germline CDR1 reads SGHDT; CDR2 reads YYEEEE. The CDR3 DNA follows: TGTGCCAGCAGCTTTTACGGAGATCGGGACTTC. Translation: CASSFYGDRDF. The full variable domain, completed using reference TRBV5-6 and TRBJ2-7, is DAGVTQSPTHLIKTRGQQVTLRCSPKSGHDTVSWYQQALGQGPQFIFQYYEEEERQRGNFPDRFSGHQFPNYSSELNVNALLLGDSALYLCASSFYGDRDFGPGTRLTVT.

The chain recombines TRBV27 with TRBJ2-1; 9 bases agree with TRBD2. V shed 9 bases, J shed 6 bases, and the junction held 15 bases outside the gene matches. CDR1 and CDR2 from the germline V gene are MNHEY and SMNVEV (reference sequence). The CDR3 is 16 residues long. The CDR3 spells CASWGGAGGPTNEQFF. CDR3 bases: TGTGCCAGTTGGGGAGGTGCGGGAGGGCCTACCAATGAGCAGTTCTTC.

This chain uses TRBV27 with TRBJ2-7, with TRBD2 identical over 8 bases. CDR3 length: 13 residues. Germline V gene data show CDR1 as MNHEY and CDR2 as SMNVEV (reference sequence). J was trimmed by 4 bases and V by 5 bases; bases with no gene match: 4. The CDR3: CASSRAGGYEQYF. CDR3 in DNA: TGTGCCAGCAGTAGGGCGGGGGGTTACGAGCAGTACTTC.

V gene TRBV19 combines with J gene TRBJ2-5, with a possible D match to TRBD1 (5 bases). The V gene's germline CDR1 is LNHDA and CDR2 SQIVND (reference sequence). V was shortened by 2 bases and J by 5 bases, with 9 bases between the two germline ends. The CDR3 consists of 13 residues. The CDR3 coding sequence is TGTGCCAGTAGTATAAGGGGCGAGGAGACCCAGTACTTC. Translation gives CASSIRGEETQYF.

The V gene is TRBV7-9, the J gene TRBJ2-1; TRBD1 might be the D (5 bases). This CDR3 contains 13 residues. The germline V gene has CDR1 SEHNR and CDR2 FQNEAQ (reference sequence). Trimming cost V 0 bases and J 6 bases, with 6 bases left between them. The CDR3 loop reads CASSLAGVNEQFF. DNA of the CDR3: TGTGCCAGCAGCTTAGCAGGGGTCAATGAGCAGTTCTTC.

The chain employs TRBV5-6 and TRBJ1-5, with 7 bases aligning to TRBD1. The trim removed 2 bases at V and 6 bases at J, leaving 5 bases unmatched. The CDR3 length is 14 residues. Germline CDR1 SGHDT, CDR2 YYEEEE. The CDR3 region is CASSLQGSTQPQHF. CDR3 sequence (DNA): TGTGCCAGCAGCTTACAGGGGTCGACTCAGCCCCAGCATTTT.

V and J are TRBV2 and TRBJ2-5; TRBD2 aligns across 7 bases. The trim removed 1 base at V and 9 bases at J, leaving 5 bases unmatched. Germline loops: CDR1 SNHLY, CDR2 FYNNEI. This CDR3 comprises 13 residues. The DNA for the CDR3 is TGTGCCAGCAGTGAAGGGGGGGGAGATCCCCAGTACTTC. Protein: CASSEGGGDPQYF.

CDR3 in amino acids: CASSPGLAAAYEQYF. CDR3 sequence (DNA): TGCGCCAGCAGCCCGGGACTAGCAGCAGCCTACGAGCAGTACTTC. The chain couples TRBV5-1 to TRBJ2-7; 9 bases line up with TRBD2. V shed 4 bases, J shed 2 bases, and the junction held 7 bases outside the gene matches. Germline loops: CDR1 SGHRS, CDR2 YFSETQ. This CDR3 has 15 amino acids.

This clone was observed once. The J gene is TRBJ2-1, the V gene TRBV7-9, with TRBD2 identical over 7 bases. Per germline, CDR1 SEHNR and CDR2 FQNEAQ (reference sequence). The CDR3 has 17 amino acids. Trimming cost V 1 base and J 7 bases; bases outside gene matches: 13. The CDR3 protein is CASSLVRELSFGNEQFF. In nucleotides, the CDR3 is TGTGCCAGCAGCTTAGTGCGGGAGCTCTCTTTTGGGAATGAGCAGTTCTTC.

The V and J genes are TRBV12-5 and TRBJ1-1; D may be TRBD1 (6 bases). CDR1 is LGHNT, CDR2 FRNRAP, per germline. Trimming took 1 base from V and 1 from J, leaving 10 bases between them. CDR3 length: 15 residues. The CDR3 DNA follows: TGTGCTAGTGGTTTGGGCGGACAGTCGAACACTGAAGCTTTCTTT. Amino acid sequence: CASGLGGQSNTEAFF.

The chain carries TRBV18 and TRBJ1-5; a weak D match, TRBD1 (6 bases). Germline-derived CDR1 and CDR2 are KGHSH and LQKENI. Trimming left V 4 bases short and J 0 bases short, with 10 bases between. CDR3 length: 15 residues. The CDR3 sequence is CASSQQGHSNQPQHF. CDR3 DNA: TGTGCCAGCTCACAACAGGGTCATAGCAATCAGCCCCAGCATTTT.

V is TRBV6-5 and J is TRBJ2-7, with 7 nucleotides matching TRBD1. The CDR3 has 14 residues. The V segment lost 5 bases and the J segment 3 bases; nucleotides outside the gene matches: 7. Germline CDR1 and CDR2: MNHEY and SVGAGI. The CDR3 region has the DNA TGTGCCAGCAGTCTCGACAGGGTTTTCTACGAGCAGTACTTC. It translates to CASSLDRVFYEQYF.

The V and J genes are TRBV9 and TRBJ2-7; TRBD1 matches at 9 bases. Germline assignment: CDR1 SGDLS and CDR2 YYNGEE. J gave up 5 bases and V 0 bases, and 6 bases lay outside the gene matches. This CDR3 comprises 15 residues. The CDR3 sequence: CASSVDGTGYNEQYF. CDR3 coding DNA: TGTGCCAGCAGCGTAGATGGGACAGGGTACAACGAGCAGTACTTC.

CDR3 loop: CASTARGDENTIYF. In DNA, the CDR3 is TGTGCCAGCACCGCCAGGGGAGATGAAAACACCATATATTTT. The J gene is TRBJ1-3, the V gene TRBV7-9; TRBD1 is a possible D gene (6 bases). Per germline, CDR1 SEHNR and CDR2 FQNEAQ (reference sequence). CDR3 length: 14 residues. Deletions cut 7 bases from V and 6 bases from J, with 16 bases between.

The CDR3 nucleotides are TGTGCCAGCAGTCCGACAGGCCTCTATGGCTACACCTTC. Encoded protein: CASSPTGLYGYTF. V gene TRBV12-3 or TRBV12-4 combines with J gene TRBJ1-2; TRBD1 is a possible D gene (6 bases). The CDR3 is 13 residues long. Between the trimmed V and J ends, which lost 5 bases and 4 bases, there was a span of 11 bases.

The chain uses TRBV7-9 and TRBJ1-2, with TRBD1 identical over 9 bases. This CDR3 spans 14 amino acids. J lost 5 bases, V lost 6 bases, and 7 bases had no gene match. From germline, CDR1 is SEHNR and CDR2 FQNEAQ (reference sequence). Here the CDR3 reads CASRGQGSFYGYTF. CDR3 coding DNA: TGTGCCAGCAGGGGACAGGGTTCCTTTTATGGCTACACCTTC.

The rearrangement links TRBV5-4 to TRBJ2-3; D is unresolved. V lost 2 bases to trimming and J lost 4 bases, with 11 bases between them. The CDR3 runs to 14 residues. Germline V CDR1 and CDR2: SGHNT, YYREEE (reference sequence). The CDR3 spells CASSFQNQADTQYF. The CDR3 bases are TGTGCCAGCAGCTTCCAAAACCAGGCAGATACGCAGTATTTT. The entire variable domain, with the rest obtained from reference TRBV5-4 and TRBJ2-3, is as follows: ETGVTQSPTHLIKTRGQQVTLRCSSQSGHNTVSWYQQALGQGPQFIFQYYREEENGRGNFPPRFSGLQFPNYSSELNVNALELDDSALYLCASSFQNQADTQYFGPGTRLTVL.